This entry features one T cell receptor beta chain sequence. What it binds is not known. These data belong to a study of T cell responses to AZD1222 COVID-19 vaccine. General observations from the study: Repertoires were obtained solely post-peak T cell response.

Clones were read by immunoSEQ multiplex PCR, and TCRdb kept only the in-frame ones, dropping some. Found here are fewer than 120,000 clones, around 81% of them singletons; the top ten hold approximately 5%. V shed 3 bases, J shed 4 bases, and the junction held 9 bases outside the gene matches. This CDR3 contains 16 residues. Germline CDR1 is SGDLS and CDR2 is YYNGEE. The chain recombines TRBV9 with TRBJ2-7, with 11 bases fitting TRBD2. This clonotype was sampled from an adult in good health. The source was peripheral blood, collected on day 0 of AZD1222 vaccination. CDR3 region: CASSATSSGRLYEQYF. CDR3 nucleotide sequence: TGTGCCAGCAGCGCCACGTCTAGCGGGAGGCTGTACGAGCAGTACTTC. The variable domain in full, with the rest retrieved from reference TRBV9 and TRBJ2-7, is DSGVTQTPKHLITATGQRVTLRCSPRSGDLSVYWYQQSLDQGLQFLIQYYNGEERAKGNILERFSAQQFPDLHSELNLSSLELGDSALYFCASSATSSGRLYEQYFGPGTRLTVT.